These 22 T cell receptor beta chains were sequenced from one sample in a study of identical twins' blood T cells. TCRdb reprocessed the 5' RACE reads via MiXCR and lists one record per CDR3 protein. In the table there are 300,000 to 400,000 distinct CDR3 sequences, 28% of which are singletons. The sample was PBMCs. The receptors derive from a woman aged 18 to 55 in good health.

The chain uses TRBV20-1 and TRBJ1-1; no definite D call. Trimming left V 4 bases short and J 2 bases short, with 11 bases between. The length of the CDR3 is 13 residues. Germline V lookup: CDR1 DFQATT, CDR2 SNEGSKA (reference sequence). CDR3 amino acids: CSANSATNTEAFF. CDR3 nucleotide sequence: TGCAGTGCTAACTCAGCCACTAACACTGAAGCTTTCTTT.

The genes are TRBV20-1 and TRBJ2-7, with 7 bases lining up with TRBD2. Germline-derived CDR1 and CDR2 are DFQATT and SNEGSKA (reference sequence). This CDR3 has 16 amino acids. V was clipped by 5 bases and J by 5 bases; unmatched bases: 18. CDR3 region: CSAGPSGLGGGDEQYF. The DNA of the CDR3 is TGCAGTGCTGGACCCTCCGGACTAGGAGGAGGGGACGAGCAGTACTTC.

The gene calls are TRBV14 and TRBJ1-4; D not certain. The V gene's germline CDR1 is SGHDN and CDR2 FVKESK. Trimming took 3 bases from V and 7 from J, leaving 12 bases between them. There are 14 residues in the CDR3. The CDR3 DNA reads TGTGCCAGCAGCCACACAGATTTCAGTGAAAAACTGTTTTTT. Its protein is CASSHTDFSEKLFF.

The chain links TRBV10-1 to TRBJ2-3; 10 bases are shared with TRBD1. Trimming took 5 bases from V and 8 from J; bases not matched to a gene: 10. In germline, CDR1 is WNHNN, CDR2 SYGVQD (reference sequence). This CDR3 spans 15 amino acids. CDR3 coding DNA: TGCGCCAGCAGTAACTATGAAGACAGGGGGCGTACGCAGTATTTT. The encoded protein is CASSNYEDRGRTQYF.

Details on this clonotype: At one of its ends the junction is not consistent with the germline gene, which may arise from a read error. The chain couples TRBV2 to TRBJ2-7; possible D gene TRBD2, 6 bases. Germline V gene data show CDR1 as SNHLY and CDR2 as FYNNEI. This CDR3 spans 10 amino acids. CDR3 loop: CASMDYEHYF. CDR3 coding DNA: TGTGCCAGCATGGACTACGAGCATTACTTC.

This clonotype has a count of ten or more. The chain has TRBV2 and TRBJ1-2; D is unresolved. V was clipped by 7 bases and J by 7 bases, with 13 bases between them. The CDR3 is 12 residues long. In germline, CDR1 is SNHLY, CDR2 FYNNEI. CDR3 protein: CASTDPGRGYTF. CDR3 in DNA: TGTGCCAGCACCGATCCCGGACGTGGCTACACCTTC.

This clonotype was counted a few times. The V and J genes are TRBV20-1 and TRBJ1-1; D remains ambiguous. The CDR3 runs 15 residues. The germline V gene has CDR1 DFQATT and CDR2 SNEGSKA (reference sequence). The V gene lost 5 bases and the J gene lost 0 bases, with 16 bases spanning the gap. CDR3 amino acids: CSAPVKALMNTEAFF. CDR3 coding DNA: TGCAGTGCTCCTGTGAAGGCCCTAATGAACACTGAAGCTTTCTTT.

CDR3 protein: CAADGLTETQYF. DNA for the CDR3: TGTGCCGCGGACGGTTTGACGGAGACCCAGTACTTC. The rearrangement uses TRBV6-6 and TRBJ2-5; D is uncertain. This CDR3 is built from 12 residues. From germline, CDR1 is MNHNY and CDR2 SVGAGI (reference sequence). The ends were cut back, 11 bases at V and 5 bases at J, with 15 bases in the middle.

This chain uses TRBV20-1 with TRBJ2-1; 16 positions match TRBD2. The V gene end was trimmed by 6 bases and the J gene end by 0 bases; junction bases not matched to a gene: 5. The V gene's germline CDR1 is DFQATT and CDR2 SNEGSKA (reference sequence). This CDR3 has 17 amino acids. In DNA, the CDR3 is TGCAGTGCCTCGGGACTAGCGGGGGGGAGCTCCTACAATGAGCAGTTCTTC. It translates to CSASGLAGGSSYNEQFF.

This clonotype has a handful of counts. The CDR3 coding sequence is TGTGCCAGCAGCCAAGGTGGACTAGGACAGGGGGGGAATGGCTACACCTTC. This encodes CASSQGGLGQGGNGYTF. The rearrangement uses TRBV3-1 and TRBJ1-2, with TRBD1 matching 10 bases. V shed 1 base, J shed 6 bases, and the junction held 11 bases outside the gene matches. Germline-derived CDR1 and CDR2 are LGHDT and YNNKEL (reference sequence). This CDR3 has 17 amino acids.

The genes are TRBV19 and TRBJ1-5; 7 bases match TRBD1. The CDR3 length is 16 residues. Germline values: CDR1 LNHDA, CDR2 SQIVND (reference sequence). The trim removed 7 bases at V and 0 bases at J, leaving 9 bases unmatched. The CDR3 DNA reads TGTGCCAGTACTCCCTGGACAGGCAATAGCAATCAGCCCCAGCATTTT. It translates to CASTPWTGNSNQPQHF.

This clonotype was picked up a small number of times. This chain connects TRBV28 to TRBJ2-2; 7 bases are a match to TRBD1. CDR1 is MDHEN and CDR2 is SYDVKM in the germline V gene. V was clipped by 6 bases and J by 1 base; unmatched bases: 2. The CDR3 length is 14 residues. This CDR3 is CASRDRWNTGELFF. The CDR3 DNA reads TGTGCCAGCAGGGACAGGTGGAACACCGGGGAGCTGTTTTTT.

This clonotype was counted many times. The chain combines TRBV20-1 with TRBJ1-1; D unclear. The CDR3 contains 14 residues. Germline V lookup: CDR1 DFQATT, CDR2 SNEGSKA (reference sequence). The V end was cut by 3 bases, the J end by 3 bases, with 14 bases between. CDR3 amino acids: CSARKPPGHTEAFF. In nucleotides, the CDR3 is TGCAGTGCTAGGAAACCCCCGGGCCACACTGAAGCTTTCTTT.

This chain joins TRBV6-6 and TRBJ1-2; possible D gene TRBD1, 5 bases. Looked up from germline, CDR1 is MNHNY and CDR2 is SVGAGI (reference sequence). Trimming removed 10 bases at V and 0 bases at J, with 12 bases between. This CDR3 spans 13 amino acids. CDR3 DNA sequence: TGTGCCACTTGGGACGGAGCTAACTATGGCTACACCTTC. Amino acid sequence: CATWDGANYGYTF.

The chain uses TRBV30 and TRBJ1-1; D unclear. The CDR3 is 14 residues long. Per the germline V gene, CDR1 is GTSNPN and CDR2 is SVGIG (reference sequence). The ends were cut back, 0 bases at V and 3 bases at J, with 11 bases in the middle. In nucleotides, the CDR3 is TGTGCCTGGAGTGTACCGGGGTACGACACTGAAGCTTTCTTT. Residues: CAWSVPGYDTEAFF. Full variable domain (missing parts from reference TRBV30 and TRBJ1-1): SQTIHQWPATLVQPVGSPLSLECTVEGTSNPNLYWYRQAAGRGLQLLFYSVGIGQISSEVPQNLSASRPQDRQFILSSKKLLLSDSGFYLCAWSVPGYDTEAFFGQGTRLTVV.

The chain joins TRBV7-9 to TRBJ2-2, with D perhaps matching TRBD2 (6 bases). This CDR3 has 13 amino acids. V was clipped by 5 bases and J by 5 bases, with 9 bases between them. The germline gives CDR1 SEHNR, CDR2 FQNEAQ (reference sequence). The CDR3 reads CASSERETGELFF. In nucleotides, the CDR3 is TGTGCCAGCAGCGAACGGGAGACCGGGGAGCTGTTTTTT.

This chain joins TRBV20-1 and TRBJ2-1, with D tentatively TRBD1 or TRBD2 (6 bases each). This CDR3 is built from 13 residues. Germline V gives CDR1 DFQATT, CDR2 SNEGSKA (reference sequence). Between the trimmed V and J ends, which lost 5 bases and 8 bases, there was a span of 16 bases. In nucleotides, the CDR3 is TGCAGTGCTTTCTCCCCCGGGGGCGATGAGCAGTTCTTC. This sequence encodes CSAFSPGGDEQFF.

This clonotype was seen ten or more times. V and J are TRBV14 and TRBJ1-2, with a weak D call TRBD1 (6 bases). This CDR3 contains 18 residues. With 0 bases removed from V and 8 bases from J, the gap between germline ends came to 25 bases. Germline V gene data show CDR1 as SGHDN and CDR2 as FVKESK. CDR3 sequence reads: CASSQEGGPGQLPVGYTF. In DNA, the CDR3 is TGTGCCAGCAGCCAAGAAGGGGGACCGGGACAACTTCCCGTAGGCTACACCTTC. The full variable domain, rest sourced from reference TRBV14 and TRBJ1-2, is EAGVTQFPSHSVIEKGQTVTLRCDPISGHDNLYWYRRVMGKEIKFLLHFVKESKQDESGMPNNRFLAERTGGTYSTLKVQPAELEDSGVYFCASSQEGGPGQLPVGYTFGSGTRLTVV.

V is TRBV14 and J is TRBJ1-1, with TRBD1 as a possible D gene (5 bases). Between the trimmed V and J ends, which lost 4 bases and 5 bases, there was a span of 17 bases. The CDR3 is 15 residues long. The germline V gene has CDR1 SGHDN and CDR2 FVKESK. CDR3 nucleotides: TGTGCCAGCAGCCGCGTAGGAGGGGATGGGACTGAAGCTTTCTTT. Its protein product is CASSRVGGDGTEAFF.

V is TRBV6-2 or TRBV6-3 and J is TRBJ2-1, with a weak D call TRBD2 (6 bases). CDR1 MNHEY and CDR2 SVGEGT come from the germline V gene. The V end lost 7 bases, the J end lost 7 bases, and 14 bases lay between the germline ends. The CDR3 length is 13 residues. The CDR3 nucleotides read TGTGCCAGCAAGTGGCCAGGAGGGAATGAGCAGTTCTTC. It encodes CASKWPGGNEQFF.

Only a few counts were recorded for this clonotype. The CDR3 DNA reads TGCAGTGCTAGAGATCCTAGCAATGTGAACACTGAAGCTTTCTTT. Residues: CSARDPSNVNTEAFF. V gene TRBV20-1 combines with J gene TRBJ1-1; D unresolved. Trimming cost V 0 bases and J 0 bases, with 11 bases left between them. From germline, CDR1 is DFQATT and CDR2 SNEGSKA (reference sequence). The length of the CDR3 is 15 residues.

The rearrangement joins TRBV11-2 to TRBJ2-7; possible D gene TRBD1, 6 bases. Germline CDR1 and CDR2: SGHAT and FQNNGV. This CDR3 has 15 residues. The V gene lost 4 bases and the J gene lost 3 bases, with 16 bases spanning the gap. CDR3 loop: CASSWRLRGYYEQYF. CDR3 nucleotides: TGTGCCAGCAGCTGGAGACTGAGGGGGTACTACGAGCAGTACTTC.